This T cell receptor beta chain appears in the sequencing data of a study of T-cell reconstitution after alpha-beta-depleted transplantation in children. The study, taken as a whole, reports: Several hundred expanded graft clones reportedly supplied alpha-beta T cells about two months after transplant. Newly generated T cells supplied most T-cell counts and diversity one year post-transplant.

There are a few counts of this clonotype. Its antigen is not known. The V end was cut by 7 bases, the J end by 5 bases, with 9 bases between. Germline CDR1 reads SGHKS; CDR2 reads YYEKEE (reference sequence). The CDR3 consists of 11 residues. The library targeted TCRbeta and was prepared with unique molecular identifiers. TCRdb re-called the PCR reads with MiXCR, one entry per CDR3 protein. The sample records hundreds of thousands of distinct CDR3 sequences, under 15% being singletons. The chain combines TRBV5-5 with TRBJ2-5; D remains ambiguous. Here the sequenced sample was PBMCs, taken before TCRalphabeta/CD19-depleted stem cell transplant. The sequence derives from a girl aged 2-10 years with congenital amegakaryocytic thrombocytopenia, due to receive a stem cell transplant. For the CDR3, the DNA is TGTGCCAGCGACGGTGGGGAGACCCAGTACTTC. This codes for CASDGGETQYF.